This T cell receptor (beta chain) was documented in a study of response to subunit inactivated influenza vaccine. The CDR3 spans 16 residues. CDR1 and CDR2 from the germline V gene are SNHLY and FYNNEI. Losses at the gene ends were 6 bases for V and 0 bases for J; bases not matched to a gene: 8. MiXCR, run by TCRdb on the RT-PCR reads, gives a single entry per CDR3 protein. The sample lists 650,000 to 850,000 distinct CDR3 sequences, over 11% occurring once. In regard to this clonotype: What it binds is not known.

Overall study findings and caveats: After each seasonal influenza vaccination, few new T cells are recruited, the authors suggested.

The receptor was isolated from a man in his fifties or sixties who received an inactivated influenza vaccine. The gene calls are TRBV2 and TRBJ2-4, with TRBD1 identical over 7 bases. The sequenced sample was PBMCs from blood, obtained 14 days before vaccination. CDR3 region: CASRVTGSLAKNIQYF. CDR3 nucleotides: TGTGCCAGCAGGGTGACAGGGTCACTAGCCAAAAACATTCAGTACTTC.